The 13 T cell receptor delta chains listed next were all sequenced from one sample in a study of delta chains in infants with herpesvirus infections (dated by TCRdb to about 2023). Library preparation used RT-PCR. The sample was run on an Illumina MiSeq. To generate TCR cDNA, PBMC RNA underwent reverse transcription with SuperScript II using gamma-chain- and delta-chain-specific primers. TCRdb processed the public reads again with the CATT caller, after which rows with matching DNA were combined. The sample table contains 1,400 or so delta-chain clones; only one count was recorded for 6.9% of them. The top ten hold roughly 10% of the sample. The sample here was peripheral blood, taken at time point 1 of longitudinal follow-up. The receptors derive from a human donor who was a Ugandan infant, either HIV-exposed or HIV-unexposed (not recorded which).

This clone rates as medium-sized (0.01 to 0.1%). The same CDR3 also results from other DNA sequences found in this sample. This sequence joins TRDV2 and TRDJ2, with TRDD3 matching 11 bases. V dropped 1 base and J dropped 5; count of bases not matched to a gene: 2. From germline, CDR1 is GEAIGNYY and CDR2 EKD. The CDR3 contains 15 residues. The CDR3 nucleotides read TGTGCCTGTGACACTGGGGGATACGCTACAGCACAACTCTTCTTT. Its translation is CACDTGGYATAQLFF.

This clone has more than one count but fewer than ten. This sequence joins TRDV2 and TRDJ3, with 9 nucleotides matching TRDD3. The ends lost 0 bases at V and 3 bases at J; junction bases unmatched: 14. CDR3 length: 21 residues. The germline gives CDR1 GEAIGNYY, CDR2 EKD. CDR3 sequence: CACDTASYWGSHDWDTRQMFF. The CDR3 nucleotides are TGTGCCTGTGACACCGCATCATACTGGGGGAGTCACGACTGGGACACCCGACAGATGTTTTTC.

There are a few counts of this clone. The chain links TRDV1 to TRDJ1, with 11 bases lining up with TRDD3. The length of the CDR3 is 20 residues. V was clipped by 0 bases and J by 4 bases; unmatched bases: 16. Germline V gene data show CDR1 as TSWWSYY and CDR2 as QGS. CDR3 in DNA: TGTGCTCTTGGGGAACTCGGGACTACGTCTGGGGGATACTCGGACGATAAACTCATCTTT. This gives the protein CALGELGTTSGGYSDDKLIF.

V usage is TRDV1 and J usage is TRDJ1; TRDD3 is a possible D gene (5 bases). This CDR3 spans 16 amino acids. Trimming shortened V by 2 bases and J by 8 bases, and 21 bases separated the two germline ends. The germline CDR1 and CDR2 sequences are TSWWSYY and QGS. CDR3 bases: TGTGCTCTTGGGGAAGAGATAGGGGGCCGCCGTGTGAAACTCATCTTT. It translates to CALGEEIGGRRVKLIF.

By share, this clone counts as large. The same CDR3 also results from other DNA sequences found in this sample. The chain joins TRDV1 to TRDJ1; D possibly corresponds to TRDD3 (10 bases). This CDR3 is 26 amino acids long. Germline CDR1 and CDR2: TSWWSYY and QGS. Trimming pared 5 bases from V and 2 bases from J, leaving 48 bases between. CDR3 in amino acids: CALGLPFLRVRIIPYWGIRPTDKLIF. CDR3 nucleotides: TGTGCTCTTGGGTTACCCTTCCTACGTGTTCGGATAATACCGTACTGGGGGATCCGTCCAACCGATAAACTCATCTTT.

This clone is large by share. V and J are TRDV2 and TRDJ3; 11 bases are a match to TRDD3. V shed 1 base and J 0 bases; nucleotides not matched to a gene: 1. The CDR3 contains 18 residues. Germline V gene sequence: CDR1 GEAIGNYY, CDR2 EKD. CDR3 sequence: CACDTGGYDSWDTRQMFF. The CDR3 DNA sequence: TGTGCCTGTGACACTGGGGGATACGACTCCTGGGACACCCGACAGATGTTTTTC.

This clone was seen more than once but under ten times. The rearrangement uses TRDV1 and TRDJ1, with no clear D. V shed 4 bases and J shed 0 bases, with 18 bases lying between them. Germline V CDR1 and CDR2: TSWWSYY, QGS. The CDR3 consists of 17 residues. CDR3 sequence (DNA): TGTGCTCTTGGGGTAAACGCTGTACGACCTTACACCGATAAACTCATCTTT. Encoded protein: CALGVNAVRPYTDKLIF.

Notes on this clone: This may be a read error: a much more frequent sequence differs by one nucleotide. The J gene has no call, while the V gene is TRDV2; the D call TRDD3 from the table was never checked on the DNA. The CDR3 extends over 18 amino acids. Germline CDR1 is GEAIGNYY and CDR2 is EKD. The CDR3 DNA reads as TGTGCCTGTGACCCTACTGGGGGCGCAATCTGGGACACCCGACAGACGTTTTTC. As protein: CACDPTGGAIWDTRQTFF.

This clone was seen a handful of times. The genes are TRDV1 and TRDJ1; 9 nucleotides match TRDD3. This CDR3 has 19 amino acids. Trimming removed 2 bases from V and 0 bases from J; junction bases left unmatched: 13. The germline CDR1 and CDR2 sequences are TSWWSYY and QGS. CDR3 protein: CALGEKLGELRMDTDKLIF. In DNA form, the CDR3 reads TGTGCTCTTGGGGAAAAACTGGGGGAGCTCAGGATGGACACCGATAAACTCATCTTT.

As concerns this clone: With a much larger clone just one base away, this may be a read error. The chain employs TRDV2 and TRDJ1, with 7 positions matching TRDD3. The J gene is absent in TCRdb and was assigned here via DNA matching to germline. Trimming took 7 bases from V and 0 from J; bases not matched to a gene: 13. The CDR3 sequence is 16 residues long. Germline CDR1 GEAIGNYY, CDR2 EKD. CDR3 bases: TGTGCCTGCCCCTCTGGGGGGTACTCGTACACCGATAAACTCATCTTT. The encoded protein is CACPSGGYSYTDKLIF.

This clone was counted a few times. The V and J genes are TRDV1 and TRDJ1, with TRDD3 as a possible D gene (6 bases). The CDR3 extends over 15 amino acids. In germline, CDR1 is TSWWSYY, CDR2 QGS. The germline V and J ends were trimmed by 0 bases and 2 bases, with 10 bases remaining between them. The CDR3 coding sequence is TGTGCTCTTGGGGAACTTCTGGGGTTGACCGATAAACTCATCTTT. This codes for CALGELLGLTDKLIF.

The rearrangement joins TRDV3 to TRDJ1; D possibly matches TRDD2 or TRDD3 (7 bases each). Germline-derived CDR1 and CDR2 are TVYSNPD and GDNSRS (reference sequence). Trimming shortened V by 3 bases and J by 6 bases, and 26 bases separated the two germline ends. This CDR3 region has 16 residues. The CDR3 spells CAFGTFLLLGGHKLIF. DNA for the CDR3: TGTGCCTTCGGAACTTTCCTACTCCTGGGGGGACATAAACTCATCTTT.

This chain links TRDV1 with TRDJ1, with 12 nucleotides matching TRDD3. The CDR3 is made up of 21 amino acids. V lost 4 bases, J lost 5 bases, and 23 bases stayed unmatched. Germline V gene sequence: CDR1 TSWWSYY, CDR2 QGS. CDR3 bases: TGTGCTCTTGGGGTCGACCCATACGAGCGGTCTGGGGGATACGCTGAGGATAAACTCATCTTT. It codes for CALGVDPYERSGGYAEDKLIF.